This T cell receptor beta chain was captured in a study of cytomegalovirus exposure and HLA in healthy donors. Study results and caveats: A later analysis showed that HLA-associated TCR beta chains had undergone more clonal expansion than equally common others. High specificity and sensitivity for cytomegalovirus status were reported for the classifier. Serostatus for CMV was the only available immune exposure information.

Both 60 Vbeta primers and 13 Jbeta primers went into the PCR. Some clones are missing from TCRdb's copy, which holds only in-frame ones; the method was immunoSEQ multiplex PCR. The sample yields about 88,000 clones, 69% seen once. As to this clone: The antigen is not known.

From germline, CDR1 is SGHTA and CDR2 FQGNSA. The CDR3 is 16 amino acids. V lost 2 bases and J lost 0, with 10 bases in between. The receptor comes from a man in his forties or fifties in good health and CMV-seronegative. Sequencing was carried out using PBMCs. V is TRBV7-2 and J is TRBJ1-4; D remains ambiguous. CDR3: CASSLSVTPTNEKLFF. The CDR3 nucleotides are TGTGCCAGCAGCTTAAGCGTCACTCCAACTAATGAAAAACTGTTTTTT.